Shown below are 18 T cell receptor beta chains from a single sample sequenced in a study of CD8+ T cells in alopecia areata. TCR sequencing used cDNA made by reverse transcription of extracted RNA. Generated by immunoSEQ multiplex PCR, the TCRdb table keeps only in-frame clones and is missing some. This table holds 200,000 to 250,000 clones, about 57% found once. Described treatment: oral pan-JAK inhibitor, 5-10 mg twice daily. Specimen: CD4+ T cells sorted from blood, collected at week 4, from a patient treated with tofacitinib. The receptors stem from a human donor with alopecia areata.

This rearrangement joins TRBV2 to TRBJ1-2; D remains unclear. The germline CDR1 and CDR2 sequences are SNHLY and FYNNEI. The CDR3 is made up of 12 amino acids. V lost 3 bases to trimming and J lost 4 bases, with 6 bases between them. In DNA, the CDR3 is TGTGCCAGCAGTGAGATACCCTATGGCTACACCTTC. Translating it yields CASSEIPYGYTF.

Only a few counts were recorded for this clone. V and J are TRBV30 and TRBJ2-7, with a weak D call TRBD1 (5 bases). The CDR3 contains 14 residues. V lost 1 base and J lost 2, with 12 bases in between. The germline CDR1 and CDR2 sequences are GTSNPN and SVGIG (reference sequence). The CDR3 sequence is CAWSGSTVTYEQYF. The CDR3 DNA follows: TGTGCCTGGAGTGGTTCGACAGTGACCTACGAGCAGTACTTC.

This chain links TRBV7-2 with TRBJ1-2; TRBD1 matches at 7 bases. The CDR3 is made up of 14 amino acids. Germline CDR1 reads SGHTA; CDR2 reads FQGNSA. With V trimmed by 4 bases and J by 3 bases, 5 bases remained unmatched. The CDR3 protein is CASSYATGDYGYTF. DNA of the CDR3: TGTGCCAGCAGCTATGCAACAGGGGACTATGGCTACACCTTC.

The chain combines TRBV15 with TRBJ1-2, with D possibly being TRBD1 (5 bases). The CDR3 runs 17 residues. V lost 0 bases and J 6 bases, leaving 20 bases between the germline ends. The germline gives CDR1 LNHNV, CDR2 YYDKDF (reference sequence). The CDR3 DNA sequence: TGTGCCACCAGCAGAGATTTCTTGGGCAGGGCAGAAGATGGCTACACCTTC. Translating it yields CATSRDFLGRAEDGYTF.

The chain has TRBV30 and TRBJ1-1; 8 bases are shared with TRBD1. CDR1 GTSNPN and CDR2 SVGIG come from the germline V gene (reference sequence). The CDR3 covers 13 residues. V shed 4 bases and J 5 bases; nucleotides not matched to a gene: 6. DNA for the CDR3: TGTGCCTGGAATAGGGACAGGAAAACTGAAGCTTTCTTT. Its translation: CAWNRDRKTEAFF.

This clone was seen more than once but under ten times. J is TRBJ1-5 and V is TRBV12-2. TRBV12-2 is described as a pseudogene. CDR3 length equals 16 residues. The CDR3 DNA is TGTGCAAGTCGCTTTGAAGCCGGGACTCCCGATCAGCCCCAGCATTTT. Its translation is CASRFEAGTPDQPQHF.

This rearrangement joins TRBV30 to TRBJ2-5, with D hard to call. Trimming shortened V by 2 bases and J by 5 bases, and 9 bases separated the two germline ends. This CDR3 comprises 12 residues. Germline V CDR1 and CDR2: GTSNPN, SVGIG (reference sequence). The CDR3 DNA reads TGTGCCTGGAGTCTGCAAGCGGAGACCCAGTACTTC. Translating gives CAWSLQAETQYF.

This sequence joins TRBV7-8 and TRBJ2-7; possible D gene TRBD2, 6 bases. V was cut by 0 bases and J by 3 bases, with 6 bases left in between. Germline CDR1 and CDR2: SGHVS and FQNEAQ. The CDR3 covers 13 residues. The CDR3 sequence: CASSLAGGYEQYF. The DNA of the CDR3 is TGTGCCAGCAGCTTAGCGGGGGGCTACGAGCAGTACTTC. Complete variable domain (other parts from reference TRBV7-8 and TRBJ2-7): GAGVSQSPRYKVAKRGQDVALRCDPISGHVSLFWYQQALGQGPEFLTYFQNEAQLDKSGLPSDRFFAERPEGSVSTLKIQRTQQEDSAVYLCASSLAGGYEQYFGPGTRLTVT.

In its sample, this clone was seen a few times. The gene calls are TRBV29-1 and TRBJ1-3; 7 nucleotides line up with TRBD1. Trimming cost V 7 bases and J 2 bases; bases outside gene matches: 8. The CDR3 length is 14 residues. From germline, CDR1 is SQVTM and CDR2 ANQGSEA. CDR3 residues: CSAATGAPGNTIYF. The CDR3, as DNA: TGCAGCGCCGCCACAGGGGCCCCTGGAAACACCATATATTTT.

The gene calls are TRBV29-1 and TRBJ2-4, with D unclear. Germline CDR1 and CDR2: SQVTM and ANQGSEA. Between the trimmed V and J ends, which lost 5 bases and 2 bases, there was a span of 10 bases. There are 13 residues in the CDR3. The CDR3 sequence is CSVMKDSKNIQYF. The CDR3 nucleotides read TGCAGCGTTATGAAGGATTCCAAAAACATTCAGTACTTC.

A note on this clone: At the DNA level, this CDR3 is encoded by other sequences in the same sample as well. The rearrangement uses TRBV29-1 and TRBJ1-5; D might be TRBD1 (5 bases). Deletions cut 6 bases from V and 4 bases from J, with 13 bases between. This CDR3 has 13 residues. Looked up from germline, CDR1 is SQVTM and CDR2 is ANQGSEA. The CDR3, as DNA: TGCAGCGTCCGGGACGGGGGAAATCAGCCCCAGCATTTT. This codes for CSVRDGGNQPQHF.

J is TRBJ2-5 and V is TRBV14; possible D gene TRBD1, 5 bases. CDR3 length equals 15 residues. Trimming stripped 2 bases from V and 4 bases from J, with 14 bases between. Germline lookup yields CDR1 SGHDN and CDR2 FVKESK. The CDR3 region is CASSQRSFQGETQYF. The CDR3 DNA reads TGTGCCAGCAGCCAACGTTCCTTTCAGGGAGAGACCCAGTACTTC.

CDR3 sequence: CASSEEAGPDTQYF. For the CDR3, the DNA is TGTGCCAGCAGTGAAGAAGCTGGGCCAGATACGCAGTATTTT. The chain uses TRBV6-1 and TRBJ2-3; D is unresolved. This CDR3 spans 14 amino acids. Trimming took off 1 base at V and 4 bases at J, with 9 bases between the two ends. Germline V gene data show CDR1 as MNHNS and CDR2 as SASEGT.

V gene TRBV29-1 combines with J gene TRBJ1-2; 8 bases line up with TRBD1. CDR3 size: 14 residues. V trimming: 8 bases; J trimming: 4 bases; junction bases outside the gene matches: 12. Germline assignment: CDR1 SQVTM and CDR2 ANQGSEA. In DNA, the CDR3 is TGCAGCATACCCGAGGACAGGGACCTCTATGGCTACACCTTC. This encodes CSIPEDRDLYGYTF.

This chain connects TRBV4-3 to TRBJ2-6, with TRBD1 as a possible D gene (7 bases). This CDR3 has 18 residues. In germline, CDR1 is LGHNA, CDR2 YSLEER. V was clipped by 0 bases and J by 3 bases, with 15 bases between them. The CDR3 coding sequence is TGCGCCAGCAGCCAAGAGGTCCCAGGGGGGAATGGGGCCAACGTCCTGACTTTC. It yields the protein CASSQEVPGGNGANVLTF.

Comments on this clone: The sample contains more than one DNA sequence encoding this CDR3. This rearrangement joins TRBV29-1 to TRBJ2-2; a possible D gene is TRBD1 (7 bases). Trimming stripped 5 bases from V and 5 bases from J, with 12 bases between. The CDR3 totals 13 residues. Germline V gene data show CDR1 as SQVTM and CDR2 as ANQGSEA. The CDR3: CSVRQGGTGELFF. The CDR3 bases are TGCAGCGTTAGACAGGGAGGAACCGGGGAGCTGTTTTTT.

The chain uses TRBV5-6 and TRBJ2-1; the match to TRBD2 covers 7 bases. Losses at the gene ends were 4 bases for V and 6 bases for J; bases not matched to a gene: 10. CDR1 and CDR2 from the germline V gene are SGHDT and YYEEEE. This CDR3 is built from 15 residues. The DNA of the CDR3 is TGTGCCAGCAGCCCCAACCGCTGGGGGGGCAATGAGCAGTTCTTC. Translating gives CASSPNRWGGNEQFF. The full variable domain, with the rest looked up from reference TRBV5-6 and TRBJ2-1, is DAGVTQSPTHLIKTRGQQVTLRCSPKSGHDTVSWYQQALGQGPQFIFQYYEEEERQRGNFPDRFSGHQFPNYSSELNVNALLLGDSALYLCASSPNRWGGNEQFFGPGTRLTVL.

This clone was seen a handful of times. CDR3 sequence: CSVKGQAVEQYF. CDR3 DNA sequence: TGCAGCGTTAAGGGGCAGGCCGTGGAGCAGTACTTC. This sequence joins TRBV29-1 and TRBJ2-7, with D maybe TRBD1 (5 bases). Germline CDR1 and CDR2: SQVTM and ANQGSEA. Trimming stripped 5 bases from V and 7 bases from J, with 15 bases between. The CDR3 sequence is 12 residues long.